These 23 T cell receptor beta chains came from one sample sequenced in a study of blood T cell repertoires in COVID-19. Clones were sequenced by immunoSEQ multiplex PCR, and TCRdb holds only the in-frame ones, with some missing. The data show about 200,000 clones, approximately 83% seen once. Sequencing used peripheral blood. Receptor source: a woman aged 40 to 55 with active or convalescent COVID-19.

A single count supports this clone. The CDR3 loop is CSAAGQGSTEAFF. The CDR3 DNA reads TGCAGCGCCGCGGGACAGGGGAGCACTGAAGCTTTCTTT. V usage is TRBV29-1 and J usage is TRBJ1-1, with 10 bases aligning to TRBD1. V shed 7 bases and J 4 bases; nucleotides not matched to a gene: 6. The CDR3 extends over 13 amino acids. Germline values: CDR1 SQVTM, CDR2 ANQGSEA.

The chain has TRBV18 and TRBJ2-5; D unresolved. The CDR3 is made up of 16 amino acids. Looked up from germline, CDR1 is KGHSH and CDR2 is LQKENI. Trimming pared 3 bases from V and 0 bases from J, leaving 14 bases between. The DNA of the CDR3 is TGTGCCAGCTCACCCCCGAGTTCAAAGTACCAAGAGACCCAGTACTTC. It translates to CASSPPSSKYQETQYF.

The chain combines TRBV28 with TRBJ1-5; D perhaps matches TRBD1 (6 bases). Trimming removed 7 bases at V and 9 bases at J, with 16 bases between. The CDR3 sequence is 13 residues long. Germline CDR1 and CDR2: MDHEN and SYDVKM. DNA of the CDR3: TGTGCCAGCAACCTACAGGGCGGTGGGCCCCAGCATTTT. Its protein product is CASNLQGGGPQHF.

This rearrangement joins TRBV30 to TRBJ1-2; the match to TRBD1 covers 9 bases. Germline CDR1 is GTSNPN and CDR2 is SVGIG (reference sequence). V trimming: 5 bases; J trimming: 2 bases; junction bases outside the gene matches: 6. The CDR3 is 14 residues long. The DNA of the CDR3 is TGTGCCTGGGGGAGGACAGGGGAAAACTATGGCTACACCTTC. Translation: CAWGRTGENYGYTF.

This chain uses TRBV19 with TRBJ2-1; TRBD2 matches 14 bases. This CDR3 has 20 amino acids. Germline V gene lookup returns CDR1 LNHDA and CDR2 SQIVND (reference sequence). V lost 2 bases and J lost 2; bases outside the gene matches: 11. CDR3 nucleotides: TGTGCCAGTAGTATAAGGGGCCCGGGACTAGCGGGGGCCCCCTACAATGAGCAGTTCTTC. Its protein is CASSIRGPGLAGAPYNEQFF. Full variable domain (outside the CDR3, taken from reference TRBV19 and TRBJ2-1): DGGITQSPKYLFRKEGQNVTLSCEQNLNHDAMYWYRQDPGQGLRLIYYSQIVNDFQKGDIAEGYSVSREKKESFPLTVTSAQKNPTAFYLCASSIRGPGLAGAPYNEQFFGPGTRLTVL.

This chain connects TRBV18 to TRBJ1-1, with TRBD1 matching over 7 bases. J gave up 11 bases and V 3 bases, and 12 bases lay outside the gene matches. The CDR3 runs to 14 residues. Germline V gene sequence: CDR1 KGHSH, CDR2 LQKENI. The CDR3 reads CASSPGQAGWVAFF. The CDR3 nucleotides are TGTGCCAGCTCACCCGGACAGGCCGGTTGGGTGGCTTTCTTT.

The chain combines TRBV12-5 with TRBJ2-6; D perhaps matches TRBD1 (6 bases). Germline assignment: CDR1 LGHNT and CDR2 FRNRAP. V was clipped by 4 bases and J by 0 bases, with 19 bases between them. The CDR3 has 19 amino acids. This CDR3 is CASGWPDRSLFSGANVLTF. The CDR3 coding sequence is TGTGCTAGTGGTTGGCCCGACAGGTCCTTGTTCTCTGGGGCCAACGTCCTGACTTTC.

This chain joins TRBV7-3 and TRBJ1-1, with unresolved D. Trimming took off 5 bases at V and 1 base at J, with 8 bases between the two ends. The V gene's germline CDR1 is SGHTA and CDR2 FQGTGA. There are 13 residues in the CDR3. The CDR3 nucleotides are TGTGCCAGCAGCCGCGTCTCGAACACTGAAGCTTTCTTT. Translated, it gives CASSRVSNTEAFF.

The V and J genes are TRBV11-2 and TRBJ2-7; D gene ambiguous. CDR1 is SGHAT, CDR2 FQNNGV, per germline. The CDR3 sequence is 14 residues long. V was pared by 5 bases and J by 4 bases, with 15 bases between. The CDR3 loop reads CASSREAAAYEQYF. CDR3 coding DNA: TGTGCCAGCAGCCGAGAGGCGGCAGCATACGAGCAGTACTTC.

The rearrangement uses TRBV18 and TRBJ1-2; D not resolved. Trimming shortened V by 3 bases and J by 3 bases, and 8 bases separated the two germline ends. Germline V CDR1 and CDR2: KGHSH, LQKENI. The CDR3 totals 13 residues. The CDR3 region is CASSPNADYGYTF. The CDR3 DNA follows: TGTGCCAGCTCACCCAACGCAGACTATGGCTACACCTTC.

This clone appeared a single time. The chain has TRBV5-4 and TRBJ1-2, with D tentatively TRBD1 (6 bases). There are 14 residues in the CDR3. Germline assignment: CDR1 SGHNT and CDR2 YYREEE (reference sequence). With 3 bases removed from V and 8 bases from J, the gap between germline ends came to 17 bases. CDR3 coding DNA: TGTGCCAGCAGCTCCACAGGGTTATTAGGCGGCTACACCTTC. Translation gives CASSSTGLLGGYTF.

The chain employs TRBV9 and TRBJ2-1, with 7 bases lining up with TRBD2. The CDR3 spans 16 residues. Germline V gene lookup returns CDR1 SGDLS and CDR2 YYNGEE. J gave up 4 bases and V 0 bases, and 7 bases lay outside the gene matches. For the CDR3, the DNA is TGTGCCAGCAGCGTAGCCCCGGGGGGAACATACAATGAGCAGTTCTTC. The encoded protein is CASSVAPGGTYNEQFF.

CDR3 bases: TGTGCCAGCAGTGACGGCCGACTGAACACCGGGGAGCTGTTTTTT. Amino acid sequence: CASSDGRLNTGELFF. The V gene is TRBV2, the J gene TRBJ2-2; no clear D. Germline assignment: CDR1 SNHLY and CDR2 FYNNEI. The CDR3 consists of 15 residues. The V and J ends lost 3 bases and 1 base respectively, with 9 bases between them.

The J gene is TRBJ1-4, the V gene TRBV13, with a tentative D call TRBD1 (6 bases). This CDR3 region has 15 residues. Trimming removed 6 bases at V and 4 bases at J, with 15 bases between. Germline V gene sequence: CDR1 PRHDT, CDR2 FYEKMQ (reference sequence). CDR3 nucleotides: TGTGCCAGCAGTAAACAGGGAGCCTTTAATGAAAAACTGTTTTTT. Its translation is CASSKQGAFNEKLFF.

The rearrangement links TRBV24-1 to TRBJ1-2, with TRBD1 matching 8 bases. CDR1 and CDR2 (germline): KGHDR, SFDVKD. V was clipped by 0 bases and J by 4 bases; unmatched bases: 6. This CDR3 comprises 16 residues. The CDR3 region is CATSDLGQGGSYGYTF. CDR3 bases: TGTGCCACCAGTGATTTGGGACAGGGAGGCTCCTATGGCTACACCTTC.

V gene TRBV2 combines with J gene TRBJ1-3; the D is unclear. V was shortened by 5 bases and J by 5 bases, with 19 bases between the two germline ends. Germline CDR1 reads SNHLY; CDR2 reads FYNNEI. There are 16 residues in the CDR3. The CDR3 nucleotides read TGTGCCAGCAGTCTTACACCCTCGTTGCTTAGAAACACCATATATTTT. It translates to CASSLTPSLLRNTIYF.

The chain is built from TRBV18 and TRBJ1-2; D gene unclear. This CDR3 has 13 amino acids. Germline CDR1 KGHSH, CDR2 LQKENI. Trimming stripped 2 bases from V and 2 bases from J, with 6 bases between. CDR3 sequence: CASSPDINYGYTF. The DNA for the CDR3 is TGTGCCAGCTCACCAGACATCAACTATGGCTACACCTTC.

This sequence joins TRBV5-1 and TRBJ2-2; D unresolved. The CDR3 runs 14 residues. Germline CDR1 reads SGHRS; CDR2 reads YFSETQ. V was shortened by 0 bases and J by 3 bases, with 6 bases between the two germline ends. Here the CDR3 DNA reads TGCGCCAGCAGCTTGGACGAGGACACCGGGGAGCTGTTTTTT. This encodes CASSLDEDTGELFF.

This clone has only a few counts. The chain employs TRBV30 and TRBJ1-2; 8 bases map to TRBD1. J was trimmed by 4 bases and V by 0 bases; bases with no gene match: 4. The CDR3 covers 14 residues. Germline loops: CDR1 GTSNPN, CDR2 SVGIG (reference sequence). CDR3 protein: CAWSVVRGPYGYTF. DNA of the CDR3: TGTGCCTGGAGTGTGGTCAGGGGGCCCTATGGCTACACCTTC. The full variable domain, with the rest looked up from reference TRBV30 and TRBJ1-2, is SQTIHQWPATLVQPVGSPLSLECTVEGTSNPNLYWYRQAAGRGLQLLFYSVGIGQISSEVPQNLSASRPQDRQFILSSKKLLLSDSGFYLCAWSVVRGPYGYTFGSGTRLTVV.

The chain combines TRBV5-8 with TRBJ2-3, with D possibly being TRBD2 (5 bases). Germline values: CDR1 SGHTS, CDR2 YDEGEE. V lost 4 bases and J 3 bases, leaving 27 bases between the germline ends. The CDR3 has 19 amino acids. Written as DNA, the CDR3 is TGTGCCAGCAGCGCTACACCCCGGAGGCGGGTGAGGTATACAGATACGCAGTATTTT. Its translation: CASSATPRRRVRYTDTQYF.

This chain uses TRBV19 with TRBJ1-4; a weak D match, TRBD1 (6 bases). CDR3 length equals 13 residues. V was shortened by 10 bases and J by 4 bases, with 13 bases between the two germline ends. In germline, CDR1 is LNHDA, CDR2 SQIVND (reference sequence). CDR3 DNA: TGTGCCACCAGGGGCAGGGATAATGAAAAACTGTTTTTT. It translates to CATRGRDNEKLFF.

The V and J genes are TRBV28 and TRBJ1-2, with D possibly TRBD1 on 5 matching bases. Per germline, CDR1 MDHEN and CDR2 SYDVKM. The CDR3 has 14 residues. V dropped 5 bases and J dropped 1 base, with 11 bases sitting between them. DNA of the CDR3: TGTGCCAGCAGTGCGGGGGGTGGTAACTATGGCTACACCTTC. Encoded protein: CASSAGGGNYGYTF.

V is TRBV11-2 and J is TRBJ2-5; D perhaps matches TRBD2 (5 bases). Germline CDR1 reads SGHAT; CDR2 reads FQNNGV. Trimming shortened V by 0 bases and J by 5 bases, and 7 bases separated the two germline ends. The CDR3 runs 13 residues. CDR3 DNA: TGTGCCAGCAGCTTAGATACGGGGGAGACCCAGTACTTC. Translated: CASSLDTGETQYF.